Described below is a single TCR beta chain sequence and its context. This clonotype qualifies as medium-sized (0.01 to 0.1%) by its frequency, with no count on file. Its cognate antigen has yet to be identified. The sample comes from a study of CD8 T cells in cerebrospinal fluid in Alzheimer's disease (TCRdb year 2020). With regard to the full study: The study used two single-cell methods, plate-based nested PCR sequencing and droplet-based sequencing, to evaluate clonal expansion of CSF T cells. Whether clonally expanded T cells were present in cerebrospinal fluid from healthy elderly individuals and from patients with neurodegenerative disease was tested. In the droplet-based CSF analysis comparing patients with controls, there were about 9 healthy controls (around 11,000 cells) and about 9 patients with MCI or Alzheimer's disease (approximately 9,800 cells). A total of 20 to 30 samples were covered by the CSF gene-expression analysis, which included Parkinson's disease patients.

Library preparation was by 10x single-cell sequencing. Profiling of CSF cells was done with 10X Genomics single-cell V(D)J and 5' gene-expression libraries. CSF single-cell TCR libraries were sequenced on an Illumina NextSeq550. The authors' pipeline ran thus. V(D)J reads were aligned to the vdj-GRCh38 alts ensemble 2.0.0 reference and were analysed with the Cell Ranger vdj pipeline. Clonotypes were defined as cell barcodes sharing the same set of productive CDR3 nucleotide sequences. To link clonality with transcriptional profiles, clonotype information was added to the Seurat v3.0 gene-expression metadata. CSF cells with more than 1,800 genes, more than 7,500 UMIs or more than 10% mitochondrial reads were excluded. To identify TCRs with known antigen specificity, CDR3-beta sequences were compared against VDJdb. The network analysis of clone sharing was performed with the R package qgraph and was limited to TCRs that had complete alpha and beta chains. Each entry corresponds to one CDR3 protein sequence from reads that TCRdb reprocessed, and DNA is not given. For this entry, the V and J calls and clone size follow TCRdb and not the study's own pipeline. The sample table on file contains around 1,400 distinct CDR3 sequences. The ten largest make up roughly 21% of the sample.

General study outcomes and caveats: In patients with MCI or Alzheimer's disease, the biggest CSF clone accounted for a larger percentage of TCRs than in controls. It was cautioned by the authors that a causal link between EBV and Alzheimer's disease is not established by the detection of EBV-specific TCRs in CSF. In pooled data, a highly expanded clone (at least 3% of TCRs) was found in 1 of 10 healthy subjects versus 4 of 6 Alzheimer's patients. The overall clonality comparison included only samples with detectable clones (approximately 11 healthy, 5 MCI, 5 AD, 6 PD). The EBV-specific clones were neither the most highly expanded clones nor enriched among patients.

Every participant was in good physical condition and had no acute infectious disease. Biomarkers including neurofilament, amyloid-beta and tau were used to confirm neurodegeneration in the patients. For droplet-based sequencing, live CSF cells were sorted using a live/dead marker. To pellet immune cells, CSF obtained by lumbar puncture was centrifuged at 300g. CSF samples were inspected for red blood cells, and any blood-contaminated sample was excluded. CSF cells were cryopreserved in freezing medium, frozen overnight at -80 degrees C, and subsequently stored in liquid nitrogen. CSF samples were stored for less than seven months before analysis. CDR1 SGHTA and CDR2 FQGNSA were looked up in the germline V gene. The CDR3 numbers 15 residues from cysteine through phenylalanine. No DNA is recorded.

The material sequenced was cerebrospinal fluid. This TCR came from a human donor with mild cognitive impairment. Recombination connected TRBV7-2 to TRBJ1-4. This receptor has the CDR3 CASRDRGRSNEKLFF.